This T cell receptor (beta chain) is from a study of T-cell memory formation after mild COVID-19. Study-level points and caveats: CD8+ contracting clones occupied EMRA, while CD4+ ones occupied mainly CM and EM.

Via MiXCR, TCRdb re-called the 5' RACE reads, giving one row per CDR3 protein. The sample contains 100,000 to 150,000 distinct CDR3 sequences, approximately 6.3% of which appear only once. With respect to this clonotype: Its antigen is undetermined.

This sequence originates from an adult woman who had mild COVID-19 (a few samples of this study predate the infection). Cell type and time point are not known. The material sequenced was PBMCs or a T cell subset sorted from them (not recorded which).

The CDR3 region is CASSHDSIYEQYF. As DNA, the CDR3 is TGCGCCAGCAGCCATGACAGTATCTACGAGCAGTACTTC. This chain links TRBV5-1 with TRBJ2-7; tentatively, D is TRBD1 (5 bases). CDR1 and CDR2 (germline): SGHRS, YFSETQ. V lost 4 bases and J 3 bases, leaving 11 bases between the germline ends. The CDR3 has 13 residues. Based on the CDR3 plus reference TRBV5-1 and TRBJ2-7, the full variable domain is KAGVTQTPRYLIKTRGQQVTLSCSPISGHRSVSWYQQTPGQGLQFLFEYFSETQRNKGNFPGRFSGRQFSNSRSEMNVSTLELGDSALYLCASSHDSIYEQYFGPGTRLTVT.